The 19 T cell receptor beta chains below come from one sample, sequenced in a study of cytomegalovirus exposure and HLA in healthy donors. 60 Vbeta and 13 Jbeta primers were used in PCR. Sequenced by immunoSEQ multiplex PCR; TCRdb stores in-frame clones only, minus some. In the table there are 100,000 to 150,000 clones, around 80% of which are singletons. The sample comprised PBMCs. Receptors were obtained from a young woman in good health and CMV-seronegative.

In this sample, this clone turned up a few times. The rearrangement joins TRBV7-3 to TRBJ1-1; D unclear. Germline loops: CDR1 SGHTA, CDR2 FQGTGA. CDR3 length: 14 amino acids. Trimming left V 0 bases short and J 2 bases short, with 7 bases between. CDR3 sequence reads: CASSLTASNTEAFF. CDR3 bases: TGTGCCAGCAGCTTAACAGCCTCCAACACTGAAGCTTTCTTT.

The chain recombines TRBV19 with TRBJ2-1; D is undetermined. CDR3 length equals 11 residues. With 5 bases removed from V and 7 bases from J, the gap between germline ends came to 6 bases. Germline V gene data show CDR1 as LNHDA and CDR2 as SQIVND (reference sequence). The CDR3 sequence: CASSAANEQFF. CDR3 DNA: TGTGCCAGTAGTGCGGCGAATGAGCAGTTCTTC. Variable domain in full (rest from reference TRBV19 and TRBJ2-1): DGGITQSPKYLFRKEGQNVTLSCEQNLNHDAMYWYRQDPGQGLRLIYYSQIVNDFQKGDIAEGYSVSREKKESFPLTVTSAQKNPTAFYLCASSAANEQFFGPGTRLTVL.

CDR3 sequence: CASAHAQRGYRANVLTF. In DNA form, the CDR3 reads TGTGCCAGCGCACATGCCCAGCGGGGTTACCGTGCCAACGTCCTGACTTTC. The J gene is TRBJ2-6, the V gene TRBV27, with TRBD2 matching 7 bases. The CDR3 extends over 17 amino acids. J was trimmed by 7 bases and V by 8 bases; bases with no gene match: 17. The germline gives CDR1 MNHEY, CDR2 SMNVEV (reference sequence).

A word on this clone: One junction end does not reproduce the germline sequence, and a read error may be involved. The V call is TRBV11-2, the J call TRBJ2-7; 8 positions agree with TRBD1. The CDR3 extends over 14 amino acids. Germline CDR1 and CDR2: SGHAT and FQNNGV. The CDR3 reads CASSQITTGVEQYF. The DNA of the CDR3 is TGTGCCAGCAGCCAGATAACGACAGGGGTCGAGCAGTACTTT.

Worth noting for this clone: One end of the junction does not line up with germline, which may come from a read error. This rearrangement joins TRBV13 to TRBJ2-7; 10 positions match TRBD2. The germline V gene encodes CDR1 PRHDT and CDR2 FYEKMQ (reference sequence). The CDR3 loop spans 16 amino acids. The CDR3 here is CASRDSTSGTTYKQYF. The CDR3 DNA reads TGTGCCAGCAGGGATTCTACTAGCGGGACTACCTACAAGCAGTACTTC.

In this sample, this clone turned up once. This sequence joins TRBV11-3 and TRBJ2-1, with TRBD1 matching over 7 bases. CDR1 is SGHNT and CDR2 is YENEEA in the germline V gene. V gave up 6 bases and J gave up 1 base; unmatched junction bases: 6. CDR3 length: 15 residues. CDR3: CASSWGTVSYNEQFF. The CDR3 DNA is TGTGCCAGCAGTTGGGGGACAGTATCCTACAATGAGCAGTTCTTC.

This clone was observed a single time. This chain links TRBV18 with TRBJ2-7; 8 bases fit TRBD1. CDR1 and CDR2 from the germline V gene are KGHSH and LQKENI. The CDR3 is 14 residues long. Trimming removed 2 bases from V and 2 bases from J; junction bases left unmatched: 2. The CDR3 loop is CASSPEQGAYEQYF. In DNA, the CDR3 is TGTGCCAGCTCACCAGAACAGGGGGCCTACGAGCAGTACTTC.

The chain recombines TRBV5-8 with TRBJ2-1, with TRBD2 matching 8 bases. The germline gives CDR1 SGHTS, CDR2 YDEGEE. The CDR3 extends over 15 amino acids. The J segment lost 9 bases and the V segment lost 1 base, leaving 9 bases of the junction unmatched. The CDR3 loop is CASSLPRGGFTEQFF. CDR3 in DNA: TGTGCCAGCAGCTTGCCCCGGGGGGGGTTCACTGAGCAGTTCTTC.

The chain joins TRBV11-2 to TRBJ2-2, with D hard to call. The CDR3 spans 16 residues. The V gene lost 0 bases and the J gene lost 2 bases, with 10 bases spanning the gap. Germline loops: CDR1 SGHAT, CDR2 FQNNGV. CDR3 in amino acids: CASSLDGAVNTGELFF. DNA of the CDR3: TGTGCCAGCAGCTTAGATGGTGCAGTTAACACCGGGGAGCTGTTTTTT.

The CDR3 DNA reads TGTGCCAGCAGCTTAAACGTCCATGAGAACGAGCAGTACTTC. This codes for CASSLNVHENEQYF. The genes are TRBV7-2 and TRBJ2-7; D not resolved. Deletions cut 2 bases from V and 5 bases from J, with 13 bases between. CDR1 is SGHTA and CDR2 is FQGNSA in the germline V gene. The CDR3 sequence is 14 residues long.

The genes are TRBV30 and TRBJ1-1; D gene ambiguous. Trimming took off 2 bases at V and 7 bases at J, with 5 bases between the two ends. Germline loops: CDR1 GTSNPN, CDR2 SVGIG (reference sequence). The CDR3 spans 10 residues. For the CDR3, the DNA is TGTGCCTGGAGTACAGTTGAAGCTTTCTTT. Translated: CAWSTVEAFF.

This rearrangement joins TRBV7-2 to TRBJ2-5; D might be TRBD2 (5 bases). Germline CDR1 and CDR2: SGHTA and FQGNSA. V shed 5 bases and J shed 2 bases, with 12 bases lying between them. The CDR3 has 14 amino acids. The CDR3 DNA follows: TGTGCCAGCAGCCCCGGACTGGTACAAGAGACCCAGTACTTC. This encodes CASSPGLVQETQYF. Full variable domain (missing parts from reference TRBV7-2 and TRBJ2-5): GAGVSQSPSNKVTEKGKDVELRCDPISGHTALYWYRQSLGQGLEFLIYFQGNSAPDKSGLPSDRFSAERTGGSVSTLTIQRTQQEDSAVYLCASSPGLVQETQYFGPGTRLLVL.

The chain links TRBV2 to TRBJ2-3; no firm D call. The germline V gene has CDR1 SNHLY and CDR2 FYNNEI. The CDR3 is made up of 11 amino acids. V lost 5 bases and J 6 bases, leaving 6 bases between the germline ends. The CDR3 loop is CASSYGDTQYF. CDR3 DNA sequence: TGTGCCAGCAGTTACGGGGATACGCAGTATTTT.

The chain is built from TRBV7-2 and TRBJ2-1; a weak D match, TRBD2 (6 bases). V shed 0 bases and J shed 0 bases, with 9 bases lying between them. CDR1 and CDR2 from the germline V gene are SGHTA and FQGNSA. The CDR3 is 16 amino acids. CDR3 sequence reads: CASSLAGGISYNEQFF. In DNA form, the CDR3 reads TGTGCCAGCAGCTTAGCCGGCGGGATCTCCTACAATGAGCAGTTCTTC.

This chain links TRBV29-1 with TRBJ2-5, with 8 nucleotides matching TRBD2. V trimming: 4 bases; J trimming: 1 base; junction bases outside the gene matches: 5. This CDR3 has 14 residues. Germline V gene data show CDR1 as SQVTM and CDR2 as ANQGSEA. CDR3 residues: CSVAAGAFQETQYF. The CDR3 DNA reads TGCAGCGTTGCAGCGGGGGCCTTCCAAGAGACCCAGTACTTC.

The gene calls are TRBV6-5 and TRBJ1-3; D perhaps matches TRBD1 (5 bases). The CDR3 totals 14 residues. In germline, CDR1 is MNHEY, CDR2 SVGAGI. The V and J ends lost 5 bases and 0 bases respectively, with 8 bases between them. The CDR3 spells CASSRGDSGNTIYF. The CDR3 nucleotides are TGTGCCAGCAGTCGGGGGGACTCTGGAAACACCATATATTTT.

The V and J genes are TRBV4-2 and TRBJ2-5; 8 bases are shared with TRBD2. The length of the CDR3 is 15 residues. Germline trimming cut 0 bases from V and 1 base from J; bases unmatched to any gene: 1. CDR1 LGHNA and CDR2 YNFKEQ come from the germline V gene. The CDR3 spells CASSQDREGQETQYF. The CDR3 coding sequence is TGTGCCAGCAGCCAAGATCGGGAGGGCCAAGAGACCCAGTACTTC.

The chain combines TRBV2 with TRBJ1-3; 7 bases are shared with TRBD1. Germline loops: CDR1 SNHLY, CDR2 FYNNEI. Unmatched junction bases numbered 3, after V lost 5 bases and J lost 2 bases. The CDR3 has 14 amino acids. The DNA for the CDR3 is TGTGCCAGCAGTCGACAGGGAACTGGAAACACCATATATTTT. Its translation is CASSRQGTGNTIYF.

This clone has only a few counts. The chain recombines TRBV5-1 with TRBJ2-1, with 7 nucleotides matching TRBD2. Germline V gives CDR1 SGHRS, CDR2 YFSETQ. This CDR3 has 13 residues. V shed 3 bases and J 7 bases; nucleotides not matched to a gene: 4. This chain's CDR3 is CASSWGGGNEQFF. CDR3 DNA: TGCGCCAGCAGCTGGGGGGGAGGGAATGAGCAGTTCTTC.